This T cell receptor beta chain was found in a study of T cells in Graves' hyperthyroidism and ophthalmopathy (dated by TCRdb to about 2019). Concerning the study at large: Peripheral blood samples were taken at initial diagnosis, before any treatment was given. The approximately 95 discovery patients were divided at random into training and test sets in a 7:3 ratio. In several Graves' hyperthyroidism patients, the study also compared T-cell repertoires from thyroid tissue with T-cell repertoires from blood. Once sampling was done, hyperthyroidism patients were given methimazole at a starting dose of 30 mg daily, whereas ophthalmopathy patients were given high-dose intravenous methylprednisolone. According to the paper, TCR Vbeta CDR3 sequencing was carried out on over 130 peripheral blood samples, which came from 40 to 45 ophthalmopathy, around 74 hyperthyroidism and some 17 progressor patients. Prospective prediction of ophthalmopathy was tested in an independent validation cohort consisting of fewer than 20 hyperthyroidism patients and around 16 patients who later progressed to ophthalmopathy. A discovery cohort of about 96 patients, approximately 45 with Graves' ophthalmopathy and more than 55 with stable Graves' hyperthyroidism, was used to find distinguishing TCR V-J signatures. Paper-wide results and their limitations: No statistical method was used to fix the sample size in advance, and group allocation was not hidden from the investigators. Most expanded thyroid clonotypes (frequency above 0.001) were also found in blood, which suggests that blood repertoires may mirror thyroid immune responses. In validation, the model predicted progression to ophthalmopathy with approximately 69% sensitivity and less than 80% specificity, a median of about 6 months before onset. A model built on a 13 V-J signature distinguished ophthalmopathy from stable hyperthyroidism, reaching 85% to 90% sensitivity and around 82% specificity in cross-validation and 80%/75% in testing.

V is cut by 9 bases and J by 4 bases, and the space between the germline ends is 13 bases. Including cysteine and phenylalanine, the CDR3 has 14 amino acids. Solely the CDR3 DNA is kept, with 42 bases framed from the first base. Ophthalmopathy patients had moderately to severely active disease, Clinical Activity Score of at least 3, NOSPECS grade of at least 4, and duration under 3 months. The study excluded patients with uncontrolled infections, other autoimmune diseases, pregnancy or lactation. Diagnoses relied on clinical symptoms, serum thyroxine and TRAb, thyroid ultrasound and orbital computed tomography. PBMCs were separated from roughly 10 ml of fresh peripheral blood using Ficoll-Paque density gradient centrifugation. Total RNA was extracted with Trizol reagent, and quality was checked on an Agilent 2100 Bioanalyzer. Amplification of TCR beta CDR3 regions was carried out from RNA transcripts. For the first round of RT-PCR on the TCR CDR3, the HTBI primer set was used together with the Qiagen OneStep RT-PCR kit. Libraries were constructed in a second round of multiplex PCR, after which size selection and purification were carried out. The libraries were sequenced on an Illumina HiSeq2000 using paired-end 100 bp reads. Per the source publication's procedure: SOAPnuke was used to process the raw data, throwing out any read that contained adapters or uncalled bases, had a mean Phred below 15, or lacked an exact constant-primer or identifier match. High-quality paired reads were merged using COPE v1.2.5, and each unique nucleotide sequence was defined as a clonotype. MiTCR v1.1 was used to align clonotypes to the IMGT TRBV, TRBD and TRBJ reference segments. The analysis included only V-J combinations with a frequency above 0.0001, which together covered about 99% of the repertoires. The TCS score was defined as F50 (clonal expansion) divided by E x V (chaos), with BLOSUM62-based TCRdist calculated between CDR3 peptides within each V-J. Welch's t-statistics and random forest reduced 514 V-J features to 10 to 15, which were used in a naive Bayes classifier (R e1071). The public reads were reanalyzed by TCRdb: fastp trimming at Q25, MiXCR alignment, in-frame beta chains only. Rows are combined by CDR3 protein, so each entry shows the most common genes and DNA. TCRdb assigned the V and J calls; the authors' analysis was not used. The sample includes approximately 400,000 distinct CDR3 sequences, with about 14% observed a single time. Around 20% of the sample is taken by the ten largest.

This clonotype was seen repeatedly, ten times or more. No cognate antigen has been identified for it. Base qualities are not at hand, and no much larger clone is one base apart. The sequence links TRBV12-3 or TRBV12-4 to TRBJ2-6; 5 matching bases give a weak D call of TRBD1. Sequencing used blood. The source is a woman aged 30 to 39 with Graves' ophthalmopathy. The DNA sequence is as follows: TGTGCCAGTTTAAAGGGGTCCGGGGCCAACGTCCTGACTTTC. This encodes CASLKGSGANVLTF.